These T cell receptor beta chains were read from a single sample in a study of shared clonotypes between healthy human individuals. Assay used: immunoSEQ multiplex PCR; TCRdb lists only in-frame clones, some missing. Among some 650,000 clones listed, 97% were seen once. Material: naive CD4+ T cells sorted from blood. The receptors were sampled from a woman aged 30 to 39 in good health. CDR3s include the opening cysteine and the closing phenylalanine or tryptophan. A D gene is named only where the DNA matches it firmly. The listing skips clone size in some rows; elsewhere it reads once, few, many or a size class.

-	-	TRBV5-6	TRBJ1-2	TGCGCCAGCAGCTTGCGCAGGATCCATGGCTACACCTTC	CASSLRRIHGYTF
-	-	TRBV18	TRBJ2-7	TGTGCCAGCTCACGTCGGAGCGGTAGACTAACCTACGAGCAGTACTTC	CASSRRSGRLTYEQYF
-	-	TRBV27	TRBJ1-6	TGTGCCAGCCAAGTCGGGAATAATTCACCCCTCCACTTT	CASQVGNNSPLHF
-	-	TRBV10-1	TRBJ1-1	TGCGCCAGCAGCCACGGGTGGGGAGCTGAAGCTTTCTTT	CASSHGWGAEAFF
-	TRBD1	TRBV5-6	TRBJ2-7	TGTGCCAGCAGCTTTGGGGCGGGGACAGGGGATCCCTACGAGCAGTACTTC	CASSFGAGTGDPYEQYF
-	TRBD1	TRBV30	TRBJ2-5	TGTGCCTGGAGTGTCTCCGGGACAGGGTATTCGGAGACCCAGTACTTC	CAWSVSGTGYSETQYF
few	-	TRBV20-1	TRBJ1-1	TGCAGTGCTAGAGTCGGGGAAGCTTTCTTT	CSARVGEAFF
once	TRBD1	TRBV27	TRBJ2-4	TGTGCCAGCAGCCGGGGACAGGGAAGTGACATTCAGTACTTC	CASSRGQGSDIQYF
once	TRBD2	TRBV27	TRBJ2-3	TGTGCCAGCAAAGGACTAGCGGGAGTCGGAACGCAGTATTTT	CASKGLAGVGTQYF
-	-	TRBV20-1	TRBJ2-1	TGCAGTGCGAGAGGATTAGAGCAGTTCTTC	CSARGLEQFF
-	-	TRBV6-5	TRBJ1-1	TGTGCCAGCAGTTCCCCGGGTCATCTAAACACTGAAGCTTTCTTT	CASSSPGHLNTEAFF
once	-	TRBV20-1	TRBJ2-3	TGCAGTGCCCTATTCACAGATACGCAGTATTTT	CSALFTDTQYF
-	-	TRBV15	TRBJ2-7	TGTGCCACCAGCAGAGATGCCATTAGGGGACGGAGAACCTACGAGCAGTACTTC	CATSRDAIRGRRTYEQYF
-	-	TRBV28	TRBJ2-7	TGTGCCAGCAGTTTCGTCACAGGATACGAGCAGTACTTC	CASSFVTGYEQYF
-	-	TRBV6-1	TRBJ2-5	TGTGCCAGCAGTAGAGGGGGGCAAGAGACCCAGTACTTC	CASSRGGQETQYF
-	-	TRBV28	TRBJ1-2	TGTGCCAGCAGTTTAATGGGGTATGGCTACACCTTC	CASSLMGYGYTF
-	-	TRBV9	TRBJ2-4	TGTGCCAGCAGCGGCGGGCCCCCTGGGACCAAAAACATTCAGTACTTC	CASSGGPPGTKNIQYF
-	-	TRBV5-4	TRBJ1-2	TGTGCCAGCAGCTCAATTGGACAGATCTATGGCTACACCTTC	CASSSIGQIYGYTF
-	-	TRBV30	TRBJ2-7	TGTGCCTGGAGTGTCTCAGGCGGACCCTACGAGCAGTACTTC	CAWSVSGGPYEQYF
once	-	TRBV10-3	TRBJ2-7	TGTGCCATCAGTAATTCGGCCGACGAGCAGTACTTC	CAISNSADEQYF
-	-	TRBV10-1	TRBJ2-1	TGCGCCAGCAGTGAAGGTAGCAGGGACAATGAGCAGTTCTTC	CASSEGSRDNEQFF
-	-	TRBV2	TRBJ2-5	TGTGCCAGCAGTGGATTTCAAGAGACCCAGTACTTC	CASSGFQETQYF
-	-	TRBV9	TRBJ2-1	TGTGCCAGCAGCGTCCCCGGGACAGAGCAGTTCTTC	CASSVPGTEQFF
-	-	TRBV6-6	TRBJ2-3	TGTGCCAGCATGGCCAGCACAGATACGCAGTATTTT	CASMASTDTQYF
-	-	TRBV30	TRBJ2-5	TGTGCCTGGATCGGGAGAGAGACCCAGTACTTC	CAWIGRETQYF
-	TRBD1	TRBV29-1	TRBJ1-1	TGCAGCGCTGTACCCAGGACAGGGGCGAACACTGAAGCTTTCTTT	CSAVPRTGANTEAFF
-	TRBD1	TRBV4-1	TRBJ1-2	TGCGCCAGCAGCCACCCCGGGACAGGGGATGGCTACACCTTC	CASSHPGTGDGYTF